This TCR beta chain stems from a study of regulatory T cells in long-lasting Graves disease (dated by TCRdb to about 2021). Turning to the overall study: Persistent Graves' disease was defined as persistently positive TSH receptor autoantibodies together with antithyroid drug treatment for over 5 years. Patients with persistent Graves' disease were compared with patients with newly diagnosed Graves' disease using TCR sequencing and RNA sequencing of peripheral blood. The study was conducted in China and was registered as a clinical trial. A total of around 35 samples underwent TCR sequencing, from 13 patients with persistent Graves' disease and about 20 patients with newly diagnosed Graves' disease. In the clinical cohort, patients with persistent Graves' disease had used antithyroid drugs for an average of about 9.4 years. The paper's findings and limits, for the study overall: Persistent disease showed preferential use of TRBV28, TRBJ1-2 and TRBJ2-5, whereas newly diagnosed disease favored TRBV20-1 and TRBJ2-1. Sequencing and analysis were restricted to the TCR beta chain. Persistent Graves' disease patients showed lower TCR Shannon entropy and fewer highly expanded clones than newly diagnosed patients, suggesting clonal expansion. More public clonotypes were shared among persistent patients (around 2,600) than among newly diagnosed patients (966). The small sample size was acknowledged by the authors as a limitation that may reduce accuracy. Only peripheral blood was studied, because thyroid tissue, the primary lesion, was inaccessible.

V loses 2 bases, J loses 5 bases, and the germline ends lie 6 bases apart. From its cysteine to its phenylalanine, the CDR3 spans 13 amino acids. The CDR3 DNA has 39 bases and is translated from base 1. According to the germline V gene, CDR1 reads MDHEN and CDR2 reads SYDVKM. This clonotype was picked up many times. What antigen it recognizes has not been identified. Nothing much larger sits one base from this clone, and base qualities are not available. Interpreted using the paper, the time point label stands for: persistent/refractory GD, antithyroid drugs over 5 years with positive TRAb. For both TCR sequencing and RNA sequencing, RNA was extracted from PBMCs using TRIzol. The diagnosis of Graves' disease followed American Thyroid Association guidelines. Patients were recruited from an endocrinology department in Xi'an, China. Each patient gave roughly 10 milliliters of peripheral blood, collected in an EDTA anticoagulant tube. Ficoll Paque Plus density gradient separation was used to isolate PBMCs, and no further T cell sorting was performed. An Agilent 2100 Bioanalyzer and agarose gel were used to check RNA quality, and a NanoDrop 2000 was used to measure RNA concentration.

Preparation of the library involved multiplex PCR. The sequencing machine was an Illumina HiSeq 4000. TCR beta libraries were built with iRepertoire HTBI primers and Arm-PCR amplification of CDR3 regions. Before sequencing, the PCR products underwent gel purification. Per the source publication's procedure: A total of roughly 58 TRBV and 14 TRBJ segments were identified across samples and were used for gene usage analysis of CDR3 amino acid clonotypes. COPE and FqMerger were used to merge the filtered high-quality paired reads into contigs. BLAST was used to align contigs to the IMGT TRBV, TRBD and TRBJ reference genes, and CDR3 was defined following IMGT. Any clonotype with a frequency above 0.1% was counted as a highly expanded clone. Shannon entropy was used to measure repertoire diversity, and the Gini coefficient was used to measure V-J evenness. Clonotypes shared by more than one individual were considered public. Starting from the raw public reads, TCRdb applied fastp trimming at Q25, assembled clones with MiXCR and retained in-frame beta chains. Rows with a matching CDR3 protein are joined into one entry that keeps the most common DNA and genes. The V and J calls shown here were made by TCRdb, not taken from the authors' results. The sample table holds hundreds of thousands of distinct CDR3 sequences, of which roughly 21% were seen once. 7% to 9% of the sample rests with the top ten.

The chain employs TRBV28 and TRBJ1-4; no confident D gene assignment can be made. Sequencing was performed on peripheral blood mononuclear cells (PBMCs), taken when the disease was refractory, from a patient treated with antithyroid drugs. The receptor was isolated from a female donor with Graves disease. The CDR3 protein: CASSLVQNEKLFF. The DNA is as follows: TGTGCCAGCAGTTTAGTCCAGAATGAAAAACTGTTTTTT.